Sequencing of this T cell receptor beta chain was carried out in a study of T cell responses to AZD1222 COVID-19 vaccine. About the study: Pooled together were second doses at about 4 or about 12 weeks.

Turning to this clone: Its antigen is as yet unknown.

Study results and limitations: Spike-specific TCR breadth and depth grew following two AZD1222 doses. Spike as a whole was targeted by vaccine-associated CD4 TCRs, dominant at 160-218 and 743-854. Repertoires were collected only later (after the peak T cell response had occurred).

The ends lost 5 bases at V and 5 bases at J; junction bases unmatched: 9. The CDR3 consists of 15 residues. Germline lookup yields CDR1 MDHEN and CDR2 SYDVKM. The method was immunoSEQ multiplex PCR; TCRdb's version includes in-frame clones alone and lacks a portion of them. The data show under 200,000 clones, about nine tenths seen once. This receptor was obtained from an adult in good health. The sequencing here drew on peripheral blood, taken on day 0 of AZD1222 vaccination. V is TRBV28 and J is TRBJ1-3; 7 bases are shared with TRBD1. CDR3: CASSLYRDSRNTIYF. CDR3 bases: TGTGCCAGCAGTCTCTACCGGGACAGTAGAAACACCATATATTTT.